This TCR beta chain is from a study of early stage breast cancer tumors. Study-level background: ER+/PR+/HER2- status applied to about 70% of the 16 invasive breast tumors. Invasive lobular carcinomas made up four of 12 ER+/PR+/HER2- tumors.

Data came from immunoSEQ multiplex PCR; TCRdb stores just in-frame clones and leaves some out. The sample shows 9,000 to 9,500 clones, 65% to 70% of them seen only once. CDR3 length equals 13 residues. Trimming took off 0 bases at V and 4 bases at J, with 7 bases between the two ends. Germline V gives CDR1 SGHRS, CDR2 YFSETQ. The TCR comes from a person aged 45-65 years with breast cancer. This chain uses TRBV5-1 with TRBJ1-2, with TRBD1 as a possible D gene (6 bases). The sample comprised breast tumor tissue. CDR3 protein: CASSLADSYGYTF. CDR3 sequence (DNA): TGCGCCAGCAGCTTGGCGGACAGCTATGGCTACACCTTC. The entire variable domain, with the rest obtained from reference TRBV5-1 and TRBJ1-2, is as follows: KAGVTQTPRYLIKTRGQQVTLSCSPISGHRSVSWYQQTPGQGLQFLFEYFSETQRNKGNFPGRFSGRQFSNSRSEMNVSTLELGDSALYLCASSLADSYGYTFGSGTRLTVV.